The 23 T cell receptor beta chains below come from one sample, sequenced in a study of cytomegalovirus exposure and HLA in healthy donors. Use of 60 Vbeta and 13 Jbeta primers characterized the PCR. The assay was immunoSEQ multiplex PCR, and TCRdb's table has in-frame clones only and misses some. Of some 190,000 clones listed, around four fifths were seen once; the top ten hold 1.2%. Sequenced input: PBMCs. The receptor set was obtained from a boy younger than 10 in good health and CMV-seronegative.

With regard to this clone: The junction differs from germline at one of its ends, possibly a read error. The chain has TRBV9 and TRBJ2-6, with 11 positions matching TRBD2. The CDR3 loop spans 18 amino acids. Germline CDR1 reads SGDLS; CDR2 reads YYNGEE. The CDR3 nucleotides are TGTGCCAGCAGCTTGGGACTAGCGGACGCCTCTGGGGCCAACGGCCTGACTTTC. Translated, it gives CASSLGLADASGANGLTF.

The V call is TRBV5-1, the J call TRBJ2-7, with a tentative D call TRBD1 (6 bases). Trimming pared 3 bases from V and 3 bases from J, leaving 13 bases between. Per the germline V gene, CDR1 is SGHRS and CDR2 is YFSETQ. The CDR3 has 14 residues. CDR3: CASSSKSGDYEQYF. CDR3 in DNA: TGCGCCAGCAGCTCCAAATCAGGGGACTACGAGCAGTACTTC. The full variable domain, rest sourced from reference TRBV5-1 and TRBJ2-7, is KAGVTQTPRYLIKTRGQQVTLSCSPISGHRSVSWYQQTPGQGLQFLFEYFSETQRNKGNFPGRFSGRQFSNSRSEMNVSTLELGDSALYLCASSSKSGDYEQYFGPGTRLTVT.

The table lists this clone with a few counts. The chain recombines TRBV6-1 with TRBJ1-2; D possibly corresponds to TRBD1 (6 bases). Trimming took off 5 bases at V and 4 bases at J, with 17 bases between the two ends. The CDR3 contains 15 residues. CDR1 MNHNS and CDR2 SASEGT come from the germline V gene. The CDR3 sequence: CASSKLDSPVYGYTF. CDR3 nucleotide sequence: TGTGCCAGCAGTAAATTGGACAGCCCCGTCTATGGCTACACCTTC.

This clone was recorded once. The gene calls are TRBV10-2 and TRBJ2-3; 8 bases map to TRBD1. The V and J ends lost 3 bases and 3 bases, in that order; junction bases with no gene match: 5. This CDR3 contains 15 residues. From germline, CDR1 is WSHSY and CDR2 SAAADI. CDR3 coding DNA: TGCGCCAGCAGTGAAAGACAGGGGTTGACAGATACGCAGTATTTT. It yields the protein CASSERQGLTDTQYF.

The chain recombines TRBV6-1 with TRBJ1-4; 7 bases line up with TRBD1. CDR3 length: 15 amino acids. The V gene's germline CDR1 is MNHNS and CDR2 SASEGT. Trimming cost V 5 bases and J 7 bases; bases outside gene matches: 10. CDR3 bases: TGTGCCAGCAGTTCGAGGGGGCTGGATGGTGAAAAACTGTTTTTT. Encoded protein: CASSSRGLDGEKLFF.

The rearrangement links TRBV7-2 to TRBJ2-7, with 7 bases aligning to TRBD1. CDR3 length: 15 residues. In germline, CDR1 is SGHTA, CDR2 FQGNSA. Germline trimming cut 1 base from V and 3 bases from J; bases unmatched to any gene: 6. CDR3 sequence: CASSLEGAGSYEQYF. The CDR3 region has the DNA TGTGCCAGCAGCTTAGAGGGGGCTGGGAGCTACGAGCAGTACTTC.

The rearrangement uses TRBV4-3 and TRBJ2-2; 9 bases are a match to TRBD2. V was pared by 1 base and J by 7 bases, with 7 bases of the junction left unmatched. Germline V CDR1 and CDR2: LGHNA, YSLEER. CDR3 length: 16 residues. The CDR3: CASSQGLAGRIGELFF. Written as DNA, the CDR3 is TGCGCCAGCAGCCAAGGGCTAGCGGGAAGGATCGGGGAGCTGTTTTTT.

This chain uses TRBV9 with TRBJ1-1, with 8 bases lining up with TRBD1. With 0 bases clipped from V and 1 base from J, the junction kept 2 bases outside the gene matches. Germline values: CDR1 SGDLS, CDR2 YYNGEE. The CDR3 is 15 amino acids. The CDR3 nucleotides read TGTGCCAGCAGCGTAGAGACAGGGGCGAACACTGAAGCTTTCTTT. Amino acid sequence: CASSVETGANTEAFF.

The genes are TRBV6-1 and TRBJ2-1; 14 bases map to TRBD2. V gave up 8 bases and J gave up 4 bases; unmatched junction bases: 4. The CDR3 contains 15 residues. CDR1 and CDR2 from the germline V gene are MNHNS and SASEGT. CDR3 nucleotide sequence: TGTGCCAGCGGGACTAGCGGGAGTTTATACAATGAGCAGTTCTTC. As protein: CASGTSGSLYNEQFF.

The rearrangement uses TRBV2 and TRBJ2-7, with 7 bases aligning to TRBD1. The trim removed 4 bases at V and 3 bases at J, leaving 3 bases unmatched. This CDR3 has 13 amino acids. From germline, CDR1 is SNHLY and CDR2 FYNNEI. CDR3 region: CASSVWDSYEQYF. In DNA, the CDR3 is TGTGCCAGCAGTGTTTGGGACAGCTACGAGCAGTACTTC.

The chain is built from TRBV18 and TRBJ2-5; D is perhaps TRBD2 (6 bases). Deletions cut 5 bases from V and 1 base from J, with 14 bases between. Germline V CDR1 and CDR2: KGHSH, LQKENI. The CDR3 runs to 15 residues. The CDR3 sequence: CASSASLATQETQYF. In nucleotides, the CDR3 is TGTGCCAGCTCAGCCTCCCTAGCGACCCAAGAGACCCAGTACTTC.

The chain employs TRBV6-5 and TRBJ1-3; D is undetermined. This CDR3 region has 14 residues. The germline V and J ends were trimmed by 6 bases and 0 bases, with 9 bases remaining between them. Germline CDR1 MNHEY, CDR2 SVGAGI. DNA of the CDR3: TGTGCCAGCAGCCCGACTTTCTCTGGAAACACCATATATTTT. The encoded protein is CASSPTFSGNTIYF.

The J gene is TRBJ1-3, the V gene TRBV6-6; no clear D. There are 12 residues in the CDR3. CDR1 is MNHNY, CDR2 SVGAGI, per germline (reference sequence). V lost 6 bases, J lost 8 bases, and 11 bases lay in between. The CDR3, as DNA: TGTGCCAGCAGGGGCCCAGTGGACACCATATATTTT. Residues: CASRGPVDTIYF.

The chain is built from TRBV2 and TRBJ2-1, with D perhaps matching TRBD1 (6 bases). Germline V lookup: CDR1 SNHLY, CDR2 FYNNEI. The CDR3 extends over 12 amino acids. V lost 5 bases to trimming and J lost 10 bases, with 12 bases between them. The CDR3 DNA sequence: TGTGCCAGCAGTCTAGGGACAAACGAGCAGTTCTTC. The encoded protein is CASSLGTNEQFF.

The J gene is TRBJ1-2, the V gene TRBV7-8, with 9 nucleotides matching TRBD1. The CDR3 is made up of 14 amino acids. The trim removed 4 bases at V and 6 bases at J, leaving 6 bases unmatched. The germline gives CDR1 SGHVS, CDR2 FQNEAQ. The CDR3 DNA follows: TGTGCCAGCAGCTGGCCGGGACAGGGTCATGGCTACACCTTC. Translated, it gives CASSWPGQGHGYTF.

The gene calls are TRBV7-2 and TRBJ1-5; D ambiguous. CDR1 is SGHTA and CDR2 is FQGNSA in the germline V gene. V lost 5 bases, J lost 10 bases, and 15 bases lay in between. The CDR3 spans 13 residues. For the CDR3, the DNA is TGTGCCAGCAGCCTCTTGGGTGGAGGTCCCCAGCATTTT. This translates into CASSLLGGGPQHF.

This clone was observed a few times. The chain is built from TRBV6-4 and TRBJ2-1, with D perhaps TRBD2 (6 bases). V lost 4 bases and J lost 0, with 7 bases in between. CDR1 and CDR2 (germline): MRHNA, SNTAGT. The CDR3 is made up of 14 amino acids. The DNA for the CDR3 is TGTGCCAGCAGTGGGGGGGACTCCTACAATGAGCAGTTCTTC. As protein: CASSGGDSYNEQFF.

This clone was seen a single time. The chain uses TRBV20-1 and TRBJ2-7; no definite D call. CDR3 size: 11 residues. V lost 3 bases and J 7 bases, leaving 10 bases between the germline ends. Germline V CDR1 and CDR2: DFQATT, SNEGSKA (reference sequence). CDR3: CSASPTQEQYV. CDR3 in DNA: TGCAGTGCTAGTCCGACTCAAGAGCAGTACGTC.

V gene TRBV7-9 combines with J gene TRBJ2-5; TRBD1 matches at 8 bases. The CDR3 loop spans 14 amino acids. From germline, CDR1 is SEHNR and CDR2 FQNEAQ (reference sequence). Losses at the gene ends were 5 bases for V and 5 bases for J; bases not matched to a gene: 7. The chain's CDR3 is CASSAQGALETQYF. DNA for the CDR3: TGTGCCAGCAGCGCCCAGGGGGCTTTGGAGACCCAGTACTTC.

The chain is built from TRBV11-2 and TRBJ2-5, with 7 bases fitting TRBD2. The germline gives CDR1 SGHAT, CDR2 FQNNGV. The J segment lost 3 bases and the V segment lost 1 base, leaving 5 bases of the junction unmatched. This CDR3 comprises 15 residues. DNA of the CDR3: TGTGCCAGCAGCTTAGTTGGTCTAGCGGAAGAGACCCAGTACTTC. Translating gives CASSLVGLAEETQYF.

CDR3 in DNA: TGTGCCAGCAGTGTAACAGGTCCCTCTGGGGCCAACGTCCTGACTTTC. It yields the protein CASSVTGPSGANVLTF. The chain is built from TRBV2 and TRBJ2-6; TRBD1 is a possible D gene (5 bases). V lost 4 bases to trimming and J lost 0 bases, with 10 bases between them. The germline CDR1 and CDR2 sequences are SNHLY and FYNNEI. The CDR3 is made up of 16 amino acids.

The rearrangement joins TRBV29-1 to TRBJ1-1, with D hard to call. The CDR3 totals 13 residues. Germline V CDR1 and CDR2: SQVTM, ANQGSEA. Deletions cut 4 bases from V and 6 bases from J, with 15 bases between. The CDR3: CSVGPLREAEAFF. DNA of the CDR3: TGCAGCGTTGGCCCCCTGAGAGAAGCTGAAGCTTTCTTT. Using reference TRBV29-1 and TRBJ1-1 for the parts outside the CDR3, the full variable domain is SAVISQKPSRDICQRGTSLTIQCQVDSQVTMMFWYRQQPGQSLTLIATANQGSEATYESGFVIDKFPISRPNLTFSTLTVSNMSPEDSSIYLCSVGPLREAEAFFGQGTRLTVV.

The chain combines TRBV5-8 with TRBJ1-2; 8 bases align to TRBD1. The trim removed 1 base at V and 6 bases at J, leaving 5 bases unmatched. This CDR3 comprises 14 residues. Germline V lookup: CDR1 SGHTS, CDR2 YDEGEE. The CDR3 here is CASSLITGGNGYTF. In DNA form, the CDR3 reads TGTGCCAGCAGCTTGATCACAGGGGGGAATGGCTACACCTTC.